Following are 10 T cell receptor beta chains from one sample sequenced in a study of human T cells and chemical hapten exposure. A single record per CDR3 protein comes from TCRdb applying MiXCR to the RACE reads. The table shows approximately 89,000 distinct CDR3 sequences, with 5% to 8.5% occurring only once. Indicated time point: patch test 2, 6 weeks after DPC sensitization. Treatment of the sample: therapeutic diphenylcyclopropenone sensitization with weekly scalp DPC. Here the sequenced sample was whole blood, taken in connection with sensitization to the hapten diphenylcyclopropenone (DPC). The origin of the receptors is a woman in her twenties or thirties with alopecia areata. Some clones in this sample may be carry-over from other donors' samples.

This clonotype turned up a few times. The rearrangement links TRBV12-3 or TRBV12-4 to TRBJ2-1; D remains ambiguous. The ends were cut back, 7 bases at V and 9 bases at J, with 19 bases in the middle. The CDR3 extends over 14 amino acids. In nucleotides, the CDR3 is TGTGCCAGCAAGTTTCGACAACGACACGGTGAGCAGTTCTTC. The encoded protein is CASKFRQRHGEQFF.

This clonotype was recorded many times. The chain has TRBV3-1 and TRBJ1-1; possible D gene TRBD1, 6 bases. The CDR3 covers 16 residues. Germline assignment: CDR1 LGHDT and CDR2 YNNKEL (reference sequence). V was clipped by 0 bases and J by 4 bases, with 15 bases between them. The CDR3 loop reads CASSQDSRGFRTEAFF. For the CDR3, the DNA is TGTGCCAGCAGCCAAGATAGCAGGGGTTTTCGCACTGAAGCTTTCTTT.

This clonotype was seen ten or more times. In DNA, the CDR3 is TGTGCCAGGCCCTACGAGCAGTACTTC. Translated: CARPYEQYF. The chain recombines TRBV6-1 with TRBJ2-7; D is unresolved. Germline loops: CDR1 MNHNS, CDR2 SASEGT. Trimming took off 9 bases at V and 2 bases at J, with 2 bases between the two ends. CDR3 length: 9 residues.

In its sample, this clonotype was seen many times. The V gene is TRBV21-1, the J gene TRBJ2-7. TRBV21-1 is a documented pseudogene. The CDR3 contains 14 residues. DNA of the CDR3: TGTGCCAGCAGCAAAGGAACCGTAACCTACGAGCAGTACTTC. Its protein is CASSKGTVTYEQYF.

This clonotype was counted between two and nine times. This chain joins TRBV7-9 and TRBJ1-6, with no clear D. This CDR3 contains 11 residues. Between the trimmed V and J ends, which lost 5 bases and 12 bases, there was a span of 8 bases. The germline CDR1 and CDR2 sequences are SEHNR and FQNEAQ (reference sequence). CDR3 residues: CASSPEGPLHF. CDR3 DNA: TGTGCCAGCAGCCCCGAGGGACCCCTCCACTTT.

V and J are TRBV2 and TRBJ1-6, with D perhaps matching TRBD1 (5 bases). This CDR3 is built from 15 residues. The germline gives CDR1 SNHLY, CDR2 FYNNEI. V was shortened by 10 bases and J by 0 bases, with 13 bases between the two germline ends. Here the CDR3 reads CATRGGASYNSPLHF. For the CDR3, the DNA is TGTGCCACTCGAGGTGGGGCCTCCTATAATTCACCCCTCCACTTT.

The J gene is TRBJ2-6, the V gene TRBV6-5, with 7 bases that match TRBD2. V gave up 3 bases and J gave up 1 base; unmatched junction bases: 3. The CDR3 extends over 16 amino acids. Looked up from germline, CDR1 is MNHEY and CDR2 is SVGAGI. The CDR3: CASSYVGGSGANVLTF. The CDR3, as DNA: TGTGCCAGCAGTTATGTGGGAGGGTCTGGGGCCAACGTCCTGACTTTC.

At least ten counts were recorded for this clonotype. Here the CDR3 DNA reads TGCAGTGCAGATTTAGGATCGGGGGGTTGGTCCACAGATACGCAGTATTTT. Translating gives CSADLGSGGWSTDTQYF. This chain links TRBV20-1 with TRBJ2-3, with 7 bases identical to TRBD2. Trimming cost V 6 bases and J 2 bases; bases outside gene matches: 17. Germline values: CDR1 DFQATT, CDR2 SNEGSKA (reference sequence). The CDR3 is 17 amino acids.

This clonotype was detected a few times. The chain employs TRBV7-2 and TRBJ1-6, with TRBD1 identical over 8 bases. Germline CDR1 reads SGHTA; CDR2 reads FQGNSA. V shed 5 bases and J 10 bases; nucleotides not matched to a gene: 13. This CDR3 contains 16 residues. The CDR3 protein is CASSPGQGSDRSPLHF. The CDR3 DNA follows: TGTGCCAGCAGCCCCGGACAGGGTTCAGACCGCTCACCCCTCCACTTT. The variable domain in full, with the rest retrieved from reference TRBV7-2 and TRBJ1-6, is GAGVSQSPSNKVTEKGKDVELRCDPISGHTALYWYRQSLGQGLEFLIYFQGNSAPDKSGLPSDRFSAERTGGSVSTLTIQRTQQEDSAVYLCASSPGQGSDRSPLHFGNGTRLTVT.

The J gene is TRBJ2-1, the V gene TRBV29-1; 7 nucleotides agree with TRBD2. Per germline, CDR1 SQVTM and CDR2 ANQGSEA. The CDR3 consists of 15 residues. Unmatched junction bases numbered 6, after V lost 2 bases and J lost 2 bases. The CDR3 DNA reads as TGCAGCGTTGAATCAGGGAGGGGCACCTACAATGAGCAGTTCTTC. Its protein product is CSVESGRGTYNEQFF.